The next 10 T cell receptor beta chains were all read from a single sample in a study. In TCRdb, the RT-PCR reads were re-called with MiXCR into one record per CDR3 protein. The data show more than 550,000 distinct CDR3 sequences, with approximately 14% seen just once and roughly 4% held by the top ten. Specimen: memory CD4+ T cells from blood. These receptors originate from a female donor in good health, serving as a healthy control.

The chain combines TRBV6-4 with TRBJ2-1, with a tentative D call TRBD2 (5 bases). V lost 4 bases to trimming and J lost 10 bases, with 14 bases between them. Germline V gene data show CDR1 as MRHNA and CDR2 as SNTAGT. This CDR3 is 13 amino acids long. CDR3 nucleotides: TGTGCCAGCAGTGTCTTCCTTGGAGGAGAGCAGTTCTTC. Amino acid sequence: CASSVFLGGEQFF.

This clonotype was observed at least ten times. V gene TRBV6-5 combines with J gene TRBJ1-3, with 11 nucleotides matching TRBD1. CDR1 is MNHEY, CDR2 SVGAGI, per germline. The CDR3 is 17 amino acids. Trimming at V came to 2 bases and at J to 2 bases, leaving 5 bases not matched to a gene. The CDR3 DNA is TGTGCCAGCAGTTACGACCCGGGACAGGGGGCTGGAAACACCATATATTTT. This translates into CASSYDPGQGAGNTIYF.

The count of this clonotype is one. The chain links TRBV7-9 to TRBJ2-3; tentatively, D is TRBD1 or TRBD2 (6 bases each). Germline CDR1 SEHNR, CDR2 FQNEAQ (reference sequence). This CDR3 contains 15 residues. The V gene lost 5 bases and the J gene lost 3 bases, with 15 bases spanning the gap. The CDR3 spells CASSPDSGGTDTQYF. The CDR3 DNA follows: TGTGCCAGCAGCCCGGACAGTGGGGGGACAGATACGCAGTATTTT.

This clonotype was recorded at least ten times. The gene calls are TRBV9 and TRBJ2-7; D not certain. V lost 3 bases to trimming and J lost 2 bases, with 12 bases between them. CDR3 length equals 14 residues. CDR1 is SGDLS, CDR2 YYNGEE, per germline. Here the CDR3 DNA reads TGTGCCAGCAGCGAGTACGACACCACCTACGAGCAGTACTTC. Translated, it gives CASSEYDTTYEQYF.

This clonotype was detected many times. The chain has TRBV10-3 and TRBJ1-2; D gene unclear. The V end was cut by 3 bases, the J end by 2 bases, with 13 bases between. Germline CDR1 ENHRY, CDR2 SYGVKD. The CDR3 has 15 residues. The CDR3 reads CAISETSTANYGYTF. The CDR3 nucleotides are TGTGCCATCAGTGAAACGTCGACGGCCAACTATGGCTACACCTTC.

Ten or more counts support this clonotype. The gene calls are TRBV29-1 and TRBJ2-1; TRBD2 aligns across 10 bases. Trimming removed 3 bases from V and 9 bases from J; junction bases left unmatched: 14. Germline CDR1 SQVTM, CDR2 ANQGSEA. This CDR3 has 16 residues. The CDR3 DNA sequence: TGCAGCGTTGACCGACTCCCTAGCGGGAGTTCTAGTGAGCAGTTCTTC. Translating gives CSVDRLPSGSSSEQFF.

The chain employs TRBV7-8 and TRBJ2-7, with D perhaps TRBD1 (5 bases). Germline CDR1 reads SGHVS; CDR2 reads FQNEAQ. V was clipped by 2 bases and J by 4 bases, with 15 bases between them. This CDR3 contains 15 residues. CDR3 nucleotides: TGTGCCAGCAGCTTATCGGAAGGGGTCTCATACGAGCAGTACTTC. Translation gives CASSLSEGVSYEQYF.

CDR3 nucleotide sequence: TGTGCCAGCAGCTTCCAGCGGGAAGGTAGCTACGAGCAGTACTTC. Its protein is CASSFQREGSYEQYF. The V and J genes are TRBV7-3 and TRBJ2-7, with 7 bases aligning to TRBD2. The CDR3 extends over 15 amino acids. Germline lookup yields CDR1 SGHTA and CDR2 FQGTGA. Trimming took 3 bases from V and 3 from J; bases not matched to a gene: 8.

V gene TRBV5-1 combines with J gene TRBJ2-7; D is undetermined. V was shortened by 2 bases and J by 10 bases, with 25 bases between the two germline ends. The V gene's germline CDR1 is SGHRS and CDR2 YFSETQ. This CDR3 region has 16 residues. CDR3 protein: CASSLNPVAITGEQYF. The CDR3 DNA reads TGCGCCAGCAGCTTAAACCCGGTGGCGATCACGGGCGAACAGTACTTC.

This clonotype was recorded a few times. Here the CDR3 DNA reads TGTGCCAGCAGCTTAGGGGGGCCCAATAACTATGGCTACACCTTC. Translation gives CASSLGGPNNYGYTF. The chain is built from TRBV7-3 and TRBJ1-2, with D tentatively TRBD1 (6 bases). This CDR3 contains 15 residues. In germline, CDR1 is SGHTA, CDR2 FQGTGA. Between the trimmed V and J ends, which lost 2 bases and 1 base, there was a span of 11 bases.